Included here is one T cell receptor (beta chain) sequence, with context. This CDR3 contains 12 residues. From germline, CDR1 is SGHAT and CDR2 FQNNGV. Losses at the gene ends were 6 bases for V and 4 bases for J; bases not matched to a gene: 3. Ages ranged from about 18 to 89 years, with residence in some 25 US areas. In the original analysis: Amplification from reference gene primers served as the basis for estimated nucleated cell counts. Method: immunoSEQ multiplex PCR; TCRdb's copy keeps in-frame clones and lacks some. V and J calls plus clone size are reproduced from that table; the DNA served to infer D and trimming. The table lists approximately 250,000 clones, around 90% of them singletons, with approximately 1% in the top ten. This entry belongs to a study of blood T cell repertoires in COVID-19. On the study more broadly: Samples of COVID-19 (acute and convalescent) were obtained from the United States, Italy and Spain.

The sample was PBMCs or T cells enriched from blood (not recorded which). The source of this sequence is a woman aged 25 to 39 who had recovered from COVID-19. The V gene is TRBV11-2, the J gene TRBJ2-7, with TRBD1 matching 7 bases. DNA of the CDR3: TGTGCCAGCAGGACAGGGACGTACGAGCAGTACTTC. Protein sequence: CASRTGTYEQYF.